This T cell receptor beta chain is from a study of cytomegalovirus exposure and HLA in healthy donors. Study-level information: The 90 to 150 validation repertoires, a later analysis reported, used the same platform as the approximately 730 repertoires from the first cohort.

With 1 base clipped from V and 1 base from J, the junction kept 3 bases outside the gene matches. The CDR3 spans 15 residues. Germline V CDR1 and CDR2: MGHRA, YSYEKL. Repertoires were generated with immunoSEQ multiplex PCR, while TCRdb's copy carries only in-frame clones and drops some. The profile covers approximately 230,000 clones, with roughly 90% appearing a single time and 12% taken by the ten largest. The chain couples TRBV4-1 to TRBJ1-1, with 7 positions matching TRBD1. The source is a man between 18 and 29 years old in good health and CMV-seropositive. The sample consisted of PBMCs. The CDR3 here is CASSQADRENTEAFF. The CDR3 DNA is TGCGCCAGCAGCCAAGCCGACAGGGAGAACACTGAAGCTTTCTTT.